Detailed here is one TCR beta chain. Its antigen remains unidentified. This specimen belongs to a study of regulatory dendritic cells for organ transplantation. The length of the CDR3 is 16 residues. V was pared by 0 bases and J by 7 bases, with 17 bases between. Germline loops: CDR1 SGHDT, CDR2 YYEEEE. The assay was immunoSEQ multiplex PCR, and TCRdb's table has in-frame clones only and misses some. The data show tens of thousands of clones, about 89% seen once. Study conclusions and caveats: Memory CD8+ T cells were the most oligoclonal; naive cells were highly diverse.

FACS sorted CD4+ or CD8+ T cells into CD45RA+ naive and CD45RO+ memory. Sequenced input: naive CD8+ T cells from blood. The subset was: CD45RA+ naive T cells. The chain recombines TRBV5-6 with TRBJ2-1, with D perhaps matching TRBD2 (5 bases). The TCR sequence derives from a human donor in good health. CDR3 protein: CASSLELDGPRNEQFF. DNA for the CDR3: TGTGCCAGCAGCTTGGAACTAGATGGCCCCCGGAATGAGCAGTTCTTC.